Shown below are 30 T cell receptor beta chains from a single sample sequenced in a study of blood T cells in healthy people across ages. The use of a sample-barcoded 5' primer and a J-beta primer mix characterized a second PCR of about 7 to 12 cycles. TCRdb reanalysed the 5' RACE reads using MiXCR and keeps one entry per CDR3 protein. The sample records approximately 1,700,000 distinct CDR3 sequences, 30% to 40% being singletons. The specimen sequenced was blood. The source is a human donor in good health.

This clonotype turned up a few times. The genes are TRBV7-2 and TRBJ1-2, with D maybe TRBD1 (5 bases). Per the germline V gene, CDR1 is SGHTA and CDR2 is FQGNSA. CDR3 length: 17 amino acids. The V end lost 5 bases, the J end lost 6 bases, and 25 bases lay between the germline ends. The CDR3 region has the DNA TGTGCCAGCAGCCCTACTATCCGGGGGGATGGAGCCCATGGCTACACCTTC. Protein sequence: CASSPTIRGDGAHGYTF.

The genes are TRBV7-9 and TRBJ1-4; 7 bases align to TRBD1. Looked up from germline, CDR1 is SEHNR and CDR2 is FQNEAQ (reference sequence). The CDR3 length is 14 residues. Trimming at V came to 5 bases and at J to 8 bases, leaving 8 bases not matched to a gene. CDR3 loop: CASSADRVSEKLFF. Written as DNA, the CDR3 is TGTGCCAGCAGCGCCGACAGGGTCAGCGAAAAACTGTTTTTT.

In its sample, this clonotype was seen a few times. V usage is TRBV5-1 and J usage is TRBJ2-1; D ambiguous. The CDR3 loop spans 15 amino acids. V lost 4 bases and J lost 0, with 11 bases in between. The germline V gene has CDR1 SGHRS and CDR2 YFSETQ. CDR3 loop: CASSPETSSYNEQFF. CDR3 nucleotides: TGCGCCAGCAGCCCCGAGACCAGCTCCTACAATGAGCAGTTCTTC.

The chain couples TRBV7-9 to TRBJ1-3; D is undetermined. The CDR3 totals 11 residues. V shed 7 bases and J shed 4 bases, with 5 bases lying between them. CDR1 and CDR2 (germline): SEHNR, FQNEAQ (reference sequence). CDR3 protein: CASTLGNTIYF. CDR3 nucleotides: TGTGCCAGCACGTTGGGAAACACCATATATTTT.

The V gene is TRBV5-8, the J gene TRBJ2-3; D is possibly TRBD1 or TRBD2 (6 bases each). The CDR3 covers 15 residues. Trimming took off 4 bases at V and 2 bases at J, with 14 bases between the two ends. The germline gives CDR1 SGHTS, CDR2 YDEGEE. DNA of the CDR3: TGTGCCAGCAGCCCTTGGGGGGCAAACACAGATACGCAGTATTTT. This codes for CASSPWGANTDTQYF. Combining the CDR3 with reference TRBV5-8 and TRBJ2-3 gives the whole variable domain EAGVTQSPTHLIKTRGQQATLRCSPISGHTSVYWYQQALGLGLQFLLWYDEGEERNRGNFPPRFSGRQFPNYSSELNVNALELEDSALYLCASSPWGANTDTQYFGPGTRLTVL.

The chain links TRBV4-1 to TRBJ1-6; TRBD1 is a possible D gene (6 bases). Trimming removed 0 bases at V and 10 bases at J, with 16 bases between. Per germline, CDR1 MGHRA and CDR2 YSYEKL. The CDR3 totals 16 residues. The CDR3 is CASSQDRDTGTSPLHF. The DNA of the CDR3 is TGCGCCAGCAGCCAAGATAGGGACACTGGGACATCACCCCTCCACTTT.

This sequence joins TRBV20-1 and TRBJ2-3; the D is unclear. CDR3 length: 15 residues. CDR1 and CDR2 from the germline V gene are DFQATT and SNEGSKA (reference sequence). With 5 bases removed from V and 0 bases from J, the gap between germline ends came to 15 bases. CDR3 sequence (DNA): TGCAGTGCTTGGAGCCCCCTAACTAGCACAGATACGCAGTATTTT. Translation: CSAWSPLTSTDTQYF.

The V and J genes are TRBV7-3 and TRBJ2-1, with 7 nucleotides matching TRBD1. There are 15 residues in the CDR3. Trimming at V came to 2 bases and at J to 3 bases, leaving 4 bases not matched to a gene. Looked up from germline, CDR1 is SGHTA and CDR2 is FQGTGA. Written as DNA, the CDR3 is TGTGCCAGCAGCTTAGCACAGGGGCTCTACAATGAGCAGTTCTTC. Protein sequence: CASSLAQGLYNEQFF. Together with reference TRBV7-3 and TRBJ2-1, the CDR3 gives the full variable domain: GAGVSQTPSNKVTEKGKYVELRCDPISGHTALYWYRQSLGQGPEFLIYFQGTGAADDSGLPNDRFFAVRPEGSVSTLKIQRTERGDSAVYLCASSLAQGLYNEQFFGPGTRLTVL.

Concerning this clonotype itself: Mismatch with germline at one junction end may stem from a read error. This chain uses TRBV29-1 with TRBJ2-7; the D call may be TRBD1 or TRBD2 (5 bases each). Looked up from germline, CDR1 is SQVTM and CDR2 is ANQGSEA. CDR3 length: 12 residues. The DNA of the CDR3 is TGCAGCGGGATAGGGGACGACGACGAGCGGTACTTC. The encoded protein is CSGIGDDDERYF.

J is TRBJ2-2 and V is TRBV9, with D perhaps matching TRBD1 (6 bases). This CDR3 has 15 residues. V lost 4 bases to trimming and J lost 4 bases, with 14 bases between them. Germline V gene sequence: CDR1 SGDLS, CDR2 YYNGEE. The CDR3 region has the DNA TGTGCCAGCAGCCCGCGGACAGAGACCACCGGGGAGCTGTTTTTT. It yields the protein CASSPRTETTGELFF. Looking up the rest from reference TRBV9 and TRBJ2-2 gives the full variable domain: DSGVTQTPKHLITATGQRVTLRCSPRSGDLSVYWYQQSLDQGLQFLIQYYNGEERAKGNILERFSAQQFPDLHSELNLSSLELGDSALYFCASSPRTETTGELFFGEGSRLTVL.

About this clonotype itself: A much larger clone lies one base from this, so it may be a read error. This chain joins TRBV29-1 and TRBJ2-1, with TRBD2 matching over 13 bases. The CDR3 loop spans 14 amino acids. V lost 3 bases, J lost 9 bases, and 5 bases stayed unmatched. Germline-derived CDR1 and CDR2 are SQVTM and ANQGSEA. The chain's CDR3 is CSVEGTSGAGEQFF. The CDR3 DNA sequence: TGCAGCGTTGAGGGGACTAGCGGGGCCGGTGAGCAGTTCTTC.

This clonotype has only a few counts. The CDR3: CASSQDHQGLNEKLFF. The CDR3 bases are TGTGCCAGCAGCCAAGATCACCAGGGCCTAAATGAAAAACTGTTTTTT. V usage is TRBV4-2 and J usage is TRBJ1-4, with D possibly matching TRBD1 (5 bases). Germline V gives CDR1 LGHNA, CDR2 YNFKEQ. The CDR3 covers 16 residues. Trimming shortened V by 0 bases and J by 5 bases, and 13 bases separated the two germline ends.

This clonotype was detected a few times. This sequence joins TRBV6-4 and TRBJ2-2; no clear D. The length of the CDR3 is 14 residues. Trimming took 6 bases from V and 4 from J, leaving 12 bases between them. CDR1 and CDR2 from the germline V gene are MRHNA and SNTAGT. The CDR3 is CASRVEGSTGELFF. Written as DNA, the CDR3 is TGTGCCAGCAGGGTGGAAGGGTCCACCGGGGAGCTGTTTTTT.

Points on this clonotype: Compared with germline, one end of the junction differs, possibly owing to a read error. The V and J genes are TRBV11-1 and TRBJ1-2; D ambiguous. This CDR3 spans 13 amino acids. Germline CDR1 SGHAT, CDR2 FQDESV (reference sequence). CDR3: CANSYPEGNGYTF. The CDR3 coding sequence is TGTGCCAACAGCTACCCCGAGGGAAATGGCTACACCTTC.

The chain is built from TRBV4-1 and TRBJ2-4, with 7 bases aligning to TRBD1. The end of the DNA aligns better with TRBJ2-7, so the J call may be wrong. Germline assignment: CDR1 MGHRA and CDR2 YSYEKL. The CDR3 runs 16 residues. CDR3 nucleotides: TGCGCCAGCAGCCAAGAAGAGGGGGCTGGGATCTACGAGCAGTACTTC. Its translation: CASSQEEGAGIYEQYF.

This chain links TRBV7-2 with TRBJ1-1; the match to TRBD1 covers 8 bases. This CDR3 comprises 14 residues. The V gene end was trimmed by 0 bases and the J gene end by 10 bases; junction bases not matched to a gene: 7. Germline V gives CDR1 SGHTA, CDR2 FQGNSA. The CDR3 loop is CASSLALGRGRAFF. The CDR3, as DNA: TGTGCCAGCAGCTTAGCCCTGGGCAGGGGGCGAGCTTTCTTT.

This clonotype showed up just a few times. The V and J genes are TRBV28 and TRBJ2-3; the D gene is possibly TRBD2 (5 bases). V was shortened by 5 bases and J by 0 bases, with 15 bases between the two germline ends. This CDR3 contains 16 residues. Germline CDR1 is MDHEN and CDR2 is SYDVKM. The CDR3 nucleotides are TGTGCCAGCAGTGCCCCTAGCACTCCTAGCACAGATACGCAGTATTTT. Amino acid sequence: CASSAPSTPSTDTQYF.

This clonotype has just a few counts. The genes are TRBV24-1 and TRBJ2-3; TRBD2 is a possible D gene (5 bases). V lost 4 bases and J lost 6, with 25 bases in between. This CDR3 region has 18 residues. The germline V gene has CDR1 KGHDR and CDR2 SFDVKD. CDR3 region: CATSDPSGGDPSKDTQYF. DNA for the CDR3: TGTGCCACCAGTGACCCAAGCGGTGGGGATCCCTCGAAGGATACGCAGTATTTT.

This clonotype was seen a few times. The chain links TRBV29-1 to TRBJ2-1, with D possibly being TRBD2 (5 bases). The V end was cut by 1 base, the J end by 3 bases, with 19 bases between. Germline lookup yields CDR1 SQVTM and CDR2 ANQGSEA. The CDR3 covers 17 residues. The CDR3 loop is CSVEGFPGILSYNEQFF. The CDR3 DNA reads as TGCAGCGTTGAAGGCTTCCCCGGGATACTCAGCTACAATGAGCAGTTCTTC.

In this sample, this clonotype turned up a few times. The rearrangement uses TRBV6-2 or TRBV6-3 and TRBJ1-5; 8 nucleotides line up with TRBD1. The CDR3 contains 15 residues. V gave up 6 bases and J gave up 6 bases; unmatched junction bases: 10. The germline V gene encodes CDR1 MNHEY and CDR2 SVGEGT. The CDR3 loop is CASRSGTGNFQPQHF. CDR3 sequence (DNA): TGTGCCAGCAGGTCCGGGACAGGAAATTTTCAGCCCCAGCATTTT.

J is TRBJ2-1 and V is TRBV6-2 or TRBV6-3, with 7 positions matching TRBD1. With 2 bases clipped from V and 7 bases from J, the junction kept 11 bases outside the gene matches. CDR3 length: 16 amino acids. Germline loops: CDR1 MNHEY, CDR2 SVGEGT. The CDR3 here is CASSYEAGTVKNEQFF. Here the CDR3 DNA reads TGTGCCAGCAGTTACGAGGCAGGGACAGTGAAAAATGAGCAGTTCTTC.

Only a few counts were recorded for this clonotype. The rearrangement joins TRBV27 to TRBJ2-5; D call uncertain. The CDR3 is made up of 13 amino acids. CDR1 is MNHEY and CDR2 is SMNVEV in the germline V gene (reference sequence). Deletions cut 10 bases from V and 7 bases from J, with 19 bases between. The CDR3: CATADGTGLTQYF. Written as DNA, the CDR3 is TGTGCCACCGCGGACGGAACCGGGTTGACCCAGTACTTC.

This clonotype was seen a handful of times. V gene TRBV20-1 combines with J gene TRBJ2-7; either TRBD1 or TRBD2 may fit D (6 bases each). CDR1 is DFQATT and CDR2 is SNEGSKA in the germline V gene (reference sequence). The germline V and J ends were trimmed by 5 bases and 2 bases, with 19 bases remaining between them. The CDR3 has 15 residues. CDR3 in amino acids: CSAERLGGKAYEQYF. CDR3 DNA: TGCAGTGCTGAGAGGTTGGGGGGCAAGGCCTACGAGCAGTACTTC.

The chain has TRBV5-1 and TRBJ1-2; no firm D call. Trimming removed 4 bases at V and 3 bases at J, with 16 bases between. This CDR3 region has 15 residues. CDR1 SGHRS and CDR2 YFSETQ come from the germline V gene. The CDR3 DNA follows: TGCGCCAGCAGCAGAATTGGGGAGTCAGACTATGGCTACACCTTC. This encodes CASSRIGESDYGYTF.

This clonotype was counted only a few times. The chain is built from TRBV10-3 and TRBJ2-6; a possible D gene is TRBD2 (6 bases). The length of the CDR3 is 15 residues. The V and J ends lost 10 bases and 0 bases respectively, with 13 bases between them. Germline V lookup: CDR1 ENHRY, CDR2 SYGVKD. CDR3 DNA: TGTGCCACCAGGACGGACTACTCTGGGGCCAACGTCCTGACTTTC. As protein: CATRTDYSGANVLTF.

V and J are TRBV3-1 and TRBJ2-5, with D perhaps TRBD1 or TRBD2 (6 bases each). The germline V gene has CDR1 LGHDT and CDR2 YNNKEL (reference sequence). The CDR3 sequence is 16 residues long. Trimming cost V 1 base and J 11 bases, with 23 bases left between them. CDR3 in DNA: TGTGCCAGCAGCCAAGCAACGGGGGCCGGATTTAATGGGCAGTACTTC. As protein: CASSQATGAGFNGQYF.

This clonotype was picked up a small number of times. This chain uses TRBV7-8 with TRBJ1-2, with 8 bases aligning to TRBD1. V was pared by 1 base and J by 4 bases, with 14 bases of the junction left unmatched. This CDR3 region has 18 residues. Germline CDR1 and CDR2: SGHVS and FQNEAQ. The CDR3 region is CASSLVRQGIALGYGYTF. CDR3 DNA sequence: TGTGCCAGCAGCTTAGTGAGACAGGGGATCGCCCTTGGCTATGGCTACACCTTC.

This clonotype was seen more than once but under ten times. The chain's CDR3 is CASSLSPRAGYGYTF. The CDR3 region has the DNA TGTGCCAGCAGTTTATCCCCCCGAGCTGGCTATGGCTACACCTTC. The chain links TRBV27 to TRBJ1-2; D unresolved. Germline loops: CDR1 MNHEY, CDR2 SMNVEV (reference sequence). The V end lost 0 bases, the J end lost 4 bases, and 12 bases lay between the germline ends. The CDR3 contains 15 residues.

This clonotype has only a few counts. V and J are TRBV10-3 and TRBJ1-1; 7 bases agree with TRBD1. Germline CDR1 reads ENHRY; CDR2 reads SYGVKD. This CDR3 has 14 residues. V shed 6 bases and J 2 bases; nucleotides not matched to a gene: 6. CDR3 region: CAISLGQPNTEAFF. The DNA for the CDR3 is TGTGCCATCAGCTTGGGACAGCCAAACACTGAAGCTTTCTTT.

The chain has TRBV2 and TRBJ1-5; 8 bases fit TRBD1. Germline V gene lookup returns CDR1 SNHLY and CDR2 FYNNEI. V lost 7 bases and J lost 6; bases outside the gene matches: 11. The CDR3 runs to 15 residues. The CDR3 bases are TGTGCCAGCAAGGGGGATCGGCAGGGGGCTCAGCCCCAGCATTTT. Residues: CASKGDRQGAQPQHF.